The rows below give T cell receptor beta chains drawn from one sample of a study of cytomegalovirus exposure and HLA in healthy donors. Sequenced by immunoSEQ multiplex PCR; TCRdb stores in-frame clones only, minus some. The sample holds 200,000 or so clones, 84% seen once. The sequenced material came from PBMCs. The receptors were sampled from a boy younger than 18 in good health and CMV-seronegative. Both conserved end residues are part of each CDR3. The D gene is left open where the match is weak. Where a row states a size, it is once, few, many or the class of an expanded clone; other rows omit it.

-	TRBV7-9	-	TRBJ1-2	TGTTCCAGCAGCTGGGGCTCCCTAAGACGTGGCTACACCTTC	CSSSWGSLRRGYTF
-	TRBV28	-	TRBJ1-3	TGTGCCAGCAACCACGGGGGGGCTGGAAACACCATATATTTT	CASNHGGAGNTIYF
-	TRBV18	-	TRBJ1-5	TGTGCCAGCTCACCACTTCGGGACAATCAGCCCCAGCATTTT	CASSPLRDNQPQHF
-	TRBV5-1	-	TRBJ1-1	TGCGCCAGCAGCTGGGGGGGAAGGGAAGCTTTCTTT	CASSWGGREAFF
TRBD1	TRBV6-6	-	TRBJ1-2	TGTGCCAGCAGTTCCCCGGACAGGGTGGACGGCTACACCTTC	CASSSPDRVDGYTF
-	TRBV30	once	TRBJ1-5	TGTGCCTGGAGTGTACCGCCGGATCAGCCCCAGCATTTT	CAWSVPPDQPQHF
TRBD2	TRBV13	-	TRBJ2-7	TGTGCCAGCAGCTTGACAGGGGTGTCTAGCGGGAGAACTACCTACGAGCAGTACTTC	CASSLTGVSSGRTTYEQYF
-	TRBV9	-	TRBJ2-7	TGTGCCAGCAGCGTAGGATTAAGCGGTTCCTACGAGCAGTACTTC	CASSVGLSGSYEQYF
-	TRBV28	-	TRBJ1-5	TGTGCCAGCATTCCCTTCCCGAGTCAGCCCCAGCATTTT	CASIPFPSQPQHF
-	TRBV6-1	-	TRBJ1-1	TGTGCCAGCAGTGAAGCAGGCGGGGGGGTCGGCACTGAAGCTTTCTTT	CASSEAGGGVGTEAFF
-	TRBV7-9	-	TRBJ1-3	TGTTCCAGCAGCTTATACAGGGACCCAGCTGGAAACACCATATATTTT	CSSSLYRDPAGNTIYF
-	TRBV6-6	-	TRBJ1-1	TGTGCCAGCAGACAGGGCGGGAACACTGAAGCTTTCTTT	CASRQGGNTEAFF
TRBD1	TRBV5-1	-	TRBJ2-1	TGCGCCAGCAGCCCCGAACTCCCGGGACAGGGGCTCGATGAGCAGTTCTTC	CASSPELPGQGLDEQFF
-	TRBV9	-	TRBJ2-1	TGTGCCAGCAGCGGCGGACAGCAGCTCACCTACAATGAGCAGTTCTTC	CASSGGQQLTYNEQFF
TRBD1	TRBV2	-	TRBJ2-5	TGTGCCAGCAGTGAGTCAAACCCCGGGACAGTTCAAGAGACCCAGTACTTC	CASSESNPGTVQETQYF